Below are 28 T cell receptor beta chains sequenced from a single sample in a study of blood T cell repertoires in COVID-19. Generated by immunoSEQ multiplex PCR, the TCRdb table keeps only in-frame clones and is missing some. The repertoire holds roughly 120,000 clones, with approximately 90% as singletons. Sequenced sample: peripheral blood. All receptors come from a human donor with active COVID-19. The donor label of this sample is uncertain.

The chain links TRBV2 to TRBJ2-3; D is uncertain. V was clipped by 5 bases and J by 0 bases, with 9 bases between them. The CDR3 is 14 amino acids. In germline, CDR1 is SNHLY, CDR2 FYNNEI. Here the CDR3 DNA reads TGTGCCAGCAGTAGGAGTACTAGCACAGATACGCAGTATTTT. It specifies CASSRSTSTDTQYF.

The V and J genes are TRBV4-3 and TRBJ1-2; D perhaps matches TRBD1 (6 bases). Germline CDR1 LGHNA, CDR2 YSLEER. V shed 1 base and J shed 4 bases, with 28 bases lying between them. The CDR3 loop spans 20 amino acids. The DNA of the CDR3 is TGCGCCAGCAGCCAAGCCGCCATTTACAGGGTGAATGCGCCTTCCTATGGCTACACCTTC. It yields the protein CASSQAAIYRVNAPSYGYTF.

This clone was recorded only once. The chain carries TRBV3-1 (or the pseudogene TRBV3-2) and TRBJ1-4, with TRBD1 matching 8 bases. The length of the CDR3 is 16 residues. Germline V gene sequence: CDR1 LGHDT, CDR2 YNNKEL (reference sequence). J was trimmed by 6 bases and V by 1 base; bases with no gene match: 7. The CDR3 coding sequence is TGTGCCAGCAGCCAAGGCTCAGGGGGCGCACATGAAAAACTGTTTTTT. Translation gives CASSQGSGGAHEKLFF.

The chain employs TRBV4-1 and TRBJ1-3, with D tentatively TRBD1 (6 bases). V gave up 0 bases and J gave up 2 bases, with 11 bases separating them. This CDR3 has 16 amino acids. The germline V gene encodes CDR1 MGHRA and CDR2 YSYEKL. CDR3 region: CASSQDAGVTGNTIYF. CDR3 in DNA: TGCGCCAGCAGCCAAGATGCAGGGGTGACTGGAAACACCATATATTTT.

In this sample, this clone turned up a few times. The V gene is TRBV6-5, the J gene TRBJ2-1, with 7 bases fitting TRBD2. Trimming removed 5 bases from V and 2 bases from J; junction bases left unmatched: 6. The CDR3 runs 15 residues. CDR1 and CDR2 (germline): MNHEY, SVGAGI. The CDR3 spells CASSRSGEAYNEQFF. Written as DNA, the CDR3 is TGTGCCAGCAGTAGAAGCGGGGAGGCCTACAATGAGCAGTTCTTC.

This chain connects TRBV6-5 to TRBJ2-5, with TRBD1 as a possible D gene (6 bases). The CDR3 spans 15 residues. V was clipped by 0 bases and J by 3 bases, with 11 bases between them. In germline, CDR1 is MNHEY, CDR2 SVGAGI. The CDR3 spells CASSYSITGKETQYF. CDR3 bases: TGTGCCAGCAGTTACTCGATCACAGGGAAAGAGACCCAGTACTTC.

This sequence joins TRBV2 and TRBJ1-2; 9 bases match TRBD1. V trimming: 5 bases; J trimming: 4 bases; junction bases outside the gene matches: 8. The CDR3 consists of 15 residues. Germline loops: CDR1 SNHLY, CDR2 FYNNEI. CDR3 protein: CASSPDRGYGYGYTF. In DNA form, the CDR3 reads TGTGCCAGCAGTCCCGACAGGGGGTATGGCTATGGCTACACCTTC.

The rearrangement joins TRBV4-2 to TRBJ2-1; 7 nucleotides line up with TRBD1. Germline loops: CDR1 LGHNA, CDR2 YNFKEQ. This CDR3 region has 16 residues. V was clipped by 0 bases and J by 6 bases; unmatched bases: 8. The chain's CDR3 is CASSQEEGQSFNEQFF. In DNA form, the CDR3 reads TGTGCCAGCAGCCAAGAAGAGGGACAGAGCTTCAATGAGCAGTTCTTC.

This clone was counted once. The chain carries TRBV25-1 and TRBJ1-1; D is unresolved. The CDR3 is 16 amino acids. V was pared by 3 bases and J by 0 bases, with 14 bases between. Germline assignment: CDR1 MGHDK and CDR2 SYGVNS. CDR3: CASSEMGRRVNTEAFF. CDR3 nucleotides: TGTGCCAGCAGTGAGATGGGCAGGCGGGTGAACACTGAAGCTTTCTTT.

This clone was observed a handful of times. This sequence joins TRBV7-2 and TRBJ1-1; D gene ambiguous. The CDR3 totals 11 residues. The germline gives CDR1 SGHTA, CDR2 FQGNSA. The germline V and J ends were trimmed by 4 bases and 8 bases, with 8 bases remaining between them. The CDR3 coding sequence is TGTGCCAGCAGCTCTCTCTTAGAAGCTTTCTTT. Its translation is CASSSLLEAFF.

The chain joins TRBV5-1 to TRBJ2-2; the D gene is possibly TRBD1 (6 bases). The germline CDR1 and CDR2 sequences are SGHRS and YFSETQ. The ends were cut back, 3 bases at V and 6 bases at J, with 18 bases in the middle. The CDR3 has 16 amino acids. Here the CDR3 DNA reads TGCGCCAGCAGCTCAGACCCTAACAGGGTCTCCGGGGAGCTGTTTTTT. It specifies CASSSDPNRVSGELFF.

This clone was recorded once. The CDR3 bases are TGTGCCAGCAGCCAAGATGGAGGACGAATTGATGTCACTGAAGCTTTCTTT. This sequence encodes CASSQDGGRIDVTEAFF. The rearrangement joins TRBV4-2 to TRBJ1-1; no clear D. This CDR3 region has 17 residues. Trimming shortened V by 0 bases and J by 4 bases, and 18 bases separated the two germline ends. Germline V gene sequence: CDR1 LGHNA, CDR2 YNFKEQ.

The chain recombines TRBV5-1 with TRBJ1-4, with D hard to call. Germline CDR1 and CDR2: SGHRS and YFSETQ. The CDR3 is 16 residues long. The V end was cut by 1 base, the J end by 0 bases, with 10 bases between. This CDR3 reads CASSLSAVATNEKLFF. The DNA for the CDR3 is TGCGCCAGCAGCTTGTCGGCGGTGGCAACTAATGAAAAACTGTTTTTT.

This chain uses TRBV29-1 with TRBJ2-3, with a tentative D call TRBD2 (6 bases). Germline assignment: CDR1 SQVTM and CDR2 ANQGSEA. V lost 3 bases, J lost 1 base, and 14 bases lay in between. CDR3 length equals 15 residues. The DNA of the CDR3 is TGCAGCGTTGAGGGGGGTAGAGTGGGCACAGATACGCAGTATTTT. Protein product: CSVEGGRVGTDTQYF.

The chain has TRBV4-3 and TRBJ1-4; 7 bases align to TRBD1. The trim removed 3 bases at V and 12 bases at J, leaving 4 bases unmatched. This CDR3 spans 12 amino acids. Germline V gene lookup returns CDR1 LGHNA and CDR2 YSLEER. The CDR3: CASSHSRGELFF. For the CDR3, the DNA is TGCGCCAGCAGCCACAGCAGGGGGGAACTGTTTTTT.

This clone was detected once. The V call is TRBV30, the J call TRBJ1-5; TRBD1 is a possible D gene (6 bases). The CDR3 spans 13 residues. Germline values: CDR1 GTSNPN, CDR2 SVGIG (reference sequence). The V end was cut by 4 bases, the J end by 4 bases, with 11 bases between. CDR3 sequence (DNA): TGTGCCTGGACGGGGAGGGGGAATCAGCCCCAGCATTTT. It yields the protein CAWTGRGNQPQHF.

The chain has TRBV12-3 or TRBV12-4 and TRBJ1-4; D gene unclear. This CDR3 comprises 13 residues. Between the trimmed V and J ends, which lost 6 bases and 4 bases, there was a span of 9 bases. CDR3 sequence (DNA): TGTGCCAGCAGAACAGAATTTAATGAAAAACTGTTTTTT. The encoded protein is CASRTEFNEKLFF.

This chain joins TRBV4-3 and TRBJ1-1, with D maybe TRBD1 (6 bases). With 1 base removed from V and 0 bases from J, the gap between germline ends came to 18 bases. CDR3 length: 18 amino acids. Germline loops: CDR1 LGHNA, CDR2 YSLEER. CDR3: CASSQVAGGVGMNTEAFF. The CDR3 region has the DNA TGCGCCAGCAGCCAAGTGGCGGGGGGCGTCGGCATGAACACTGAAGCTTTCTTT.

The V call is TRBV10-3, the J call TRBJ2-3; 9 positions match TRBD2. The germline V gene encodes CDR1 ENHRY and CDR2 SYGVKD. The CDR3 has 19 residues. The ends lost 0 bases at V and 0 bases at J; junction bases unmatched: 10. CDR3 amino acids: CAISESRRSSGKSTDTQYF. CDR3 nucleotides: TGTGCCATCAGTGAGTCGAGGCGATCTAGCGGGAAAAGCACAGATACGCAGTATTTT.

This chain links TRBV7-9 with TRBJ2-7; TRBD1 matches 8 bases. V trimming: 5 bases; J trimming: 2 bases; junction bases outside the gene matches: 5. The germline V gene encodes CDR1 SEHNR and CDR2 FQNEAQ (reference sequence). This CDR3 region has 14 residues. Here the CDR3 DNA reads TGTGCCAGCAGCCCAGGACAGGGCACCTACGAGCAGTACTTC. Its protein is CASSPGQGTYEQYF.

The chain employs TRBV30 and TRBJ1-2, with D perhaps TRBD1 (5 bases). With 4 bases removed from V and 2 bases from J, the gap between germline ends came to 11 bases. Germline CDR1 is GTSNPN and CDR2 is SVGIG (reference sequence). The CDR3 covers 13 residues. CDR3 nucleotides: TGTGCCTGGACGTTCGGGGGGAACTATGGCTACACCTTC. It translates to CAWTFGGNYGYTF.

The chain carries TRBV5-4 and TRBJ1-2; D gene uncertain. Trimming cost V 3 bases and J 0 bases, with 12 bases left between them. The CDR3 spans 15 residues. CDR1 and CDR2 (germline): SGHNT, YYREEE (reference sequence). Here the CDR3 reads CASSWRAGTNYGYTF. DNA for the CDR3: TGTGCCAGCAGCTGGCGGGCAGGCACTAACTATGGCTACACCTTC. The variable domain in full, with the rest retrieved from reference TRBV5-4 and TRBJ1-2, is ETGVTQSPTHLIKTRGQQVTLRCSSQSGHNTVSWYQQALGQGPQFIFQYYREEENGRGNFPPRFSGLQFPNYSSELNVNALELDDSALYLCASSWRAGTNYGYTFGSGTRLTVV.

The V call is TRBV27, the J call TRBJ1-6; D uncertain. The germline gives CDR1 MNHEY, CDR2 SMNVEV (reference sequence). The V end was cut by 3 bases, the J end by 3 bases, with 6 bases between. The length of the CDR3 is 14 residues. In DNA, the CDR3 is TGTGCCAGCAGTTTTAGCCACTATAATTCACCCCTCCACTTT. It is translated as CASSFSHYNSPLHF.

The chain combines TRBV7-9 with TRBJ2-3, with D possibly TRBD2 on 5 matching bases. Germline V CDR1 and CDR2: SEHNR, FQNEAQ (reference sequence). This CDR3 contains 15 residues. The germline V and J ends were trimmed by 2 bases and 4 bases, with 13 bases remaining between them. The CDR3 loop is CASSLSARTSDTQYF. The CDR3 DNA follows: TGTGCCAGCAGCTTATCAGCTCGGACTTCAGATACGCAGTATTTT.

This chain joins TRBV11-2 and TRBJ2-7; a possible D gene is TRBD1 (6 bases). The germline V gene encodes CDR1 SGHAT and CDR2 FQNNGV. V dropped 5 bases and J dropped 4 bases, with 18 bases sitting between them. The CDR3 extends over 15 amino acids. The CDR3 protein is CASSPRGGMSYEQYF. The CDR3, as DNA: TGTGCCAGCAGCCCCCGAGGGGGAATGTCGTACGAGCAGTACTTC.

The rearrangement joins TRBV3-1 (or the pseudogene TRBV3-2) to TRBJ1-1, with 9 bases identical to TRBD1. CDR1 and CDR2 from the germline V gene are LGHDT and YNNKEL (reference sequence). This CDR3 contains 15 residues. Unmatched junction bases numbered 3, after V lost 1 base and J lost 3 bases. For the CDR3, the DNA is TGTGCCAGCAGCCAAGGGACAGGGGTAGACACTGAAGCTTTCTTT. Its protein is CASSQGTGVDTEAFF.

The chain recombines TRBV5-1 with TRBJ1-1, with TRBD1 matching 9 bases. The length of the CDR3 is 14 residues. CDR1 and CDR2 from the germline V gene are SGHRS and YFSETQ. Unmatched junction bases numbered 10, after V lost 3 bases and J lost 10 bases. The CDR3 DNA follows: TGCGCCAGCAGCTCCGCGGCCATACAGGGGGCAGCTTTCTTT. Translated, it gives CASSSAAIQGAAFF. The full variable domain, rest sourced from reference TRBV5-1 and TRBJ1-1, is KAGVTQTPRYLIKTRGQQVTLSCSPISGHRSVSWYQQTPGQGLQFLFEYFSETQRNKGNFPGRFSGRQFSNSRSEMNVSTLELGDSALYLCASSSAAIQGAAFFGQGTRLTVV.

This rearrangement joins TRBV5-4 to TRBJ1-2; TRBD1 is a possible D gene (5 bases). The CDR3 length is 13 residues. The germline V and J ends were trimmed by 0 bases and 3 bases, with 6 bases remaining between them. Germline V gene data show CDR1 as SGHNT and CDR2 as YYREEE (reference sequence). The CDR3 region is CASSLARDYGYTF. DNA of the CDR3: TGTGCCAGCAGCTTGGCCAGGGACTATGGCTACACCTTC.